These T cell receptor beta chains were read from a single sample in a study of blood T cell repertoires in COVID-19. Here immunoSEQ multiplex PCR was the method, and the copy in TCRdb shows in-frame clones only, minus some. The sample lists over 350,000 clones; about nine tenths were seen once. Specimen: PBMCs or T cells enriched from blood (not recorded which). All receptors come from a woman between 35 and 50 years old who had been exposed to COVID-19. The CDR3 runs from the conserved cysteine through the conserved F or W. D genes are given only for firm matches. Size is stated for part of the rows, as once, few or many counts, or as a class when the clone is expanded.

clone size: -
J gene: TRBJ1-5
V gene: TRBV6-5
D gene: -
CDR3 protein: CASTPLGQNQPQHF
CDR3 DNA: TGTGCCAGCACCCCGTTAGGACAGAATCAGCCCCAGCATTTT

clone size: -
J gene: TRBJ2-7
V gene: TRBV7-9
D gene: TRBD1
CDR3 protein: CASSFQGASYEQYF
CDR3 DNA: TGTGCCAGCAGCTTTCAGGGGGCTTCTTACGAGCAGTACTTC

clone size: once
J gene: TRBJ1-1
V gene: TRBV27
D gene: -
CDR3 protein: CASSFHIRGNTEAFF
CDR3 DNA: TGTGCCAGCAGTTTTCACATTCGGGGGAACACTGAAGCTTTCTTT

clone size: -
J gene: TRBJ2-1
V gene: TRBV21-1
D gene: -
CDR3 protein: CASPGQGEPGVYNEQFF
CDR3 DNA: TGTGCCAGCCCGGGACAGGGCGAACCCGGGGTCTACAATGAGCAGTTCTTC

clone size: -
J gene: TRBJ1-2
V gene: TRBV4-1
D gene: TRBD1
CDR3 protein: CASSPGQGALGYTF
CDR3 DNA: TGCGCCAGCAGCCCGGGACAGGGGGCGCTTGGCTACACCTTC

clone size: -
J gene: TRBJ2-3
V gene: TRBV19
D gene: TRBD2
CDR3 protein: CASSRPTSGRGTDTQYF
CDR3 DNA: TGTGCCAGTAGCCGGCCGACTAGCGGGAGAGGCACAGATACGCAGTATTTT

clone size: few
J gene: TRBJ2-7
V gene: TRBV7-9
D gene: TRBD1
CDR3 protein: CASSLPDRGGQYF
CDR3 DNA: TGTGCCAGCAGCCTCCCGGACAGGGGAGGGCAGTACTTC

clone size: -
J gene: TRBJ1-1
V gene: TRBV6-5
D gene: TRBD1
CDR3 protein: CASINRGNTEAFF
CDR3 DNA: TGTGCCAGCATCAACAGGGGGAACACTGAAGCTTTCTTT

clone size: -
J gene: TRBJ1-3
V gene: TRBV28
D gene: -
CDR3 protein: CASARGGTGNTIYF
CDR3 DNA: TGTGCCAGCGCCCGGGGGGGCACTGGAAACACCATATATTTT

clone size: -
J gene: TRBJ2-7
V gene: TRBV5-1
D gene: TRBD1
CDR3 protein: CASSTTGGSYEQYF
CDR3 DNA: TGCGCCAGCAGCACAACAGGGGGCTCCTACGAGCAGTACTTC

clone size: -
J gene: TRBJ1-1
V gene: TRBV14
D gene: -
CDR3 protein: CASSPNGRAEAFF
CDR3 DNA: TGTGCCAGCAGCCCGAACGGCCGGGCTGAAGCTTTCTTT

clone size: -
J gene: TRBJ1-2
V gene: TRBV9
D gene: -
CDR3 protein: CASSPEDLRESGYTF
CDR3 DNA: TGTGCCAGCAGCCCCGAGGATCTTAGGGAGAGTGGCTACACCTTC

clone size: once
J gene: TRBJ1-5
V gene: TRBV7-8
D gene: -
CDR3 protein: CASSLASTANQPQHF
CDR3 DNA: TGTGCCAGCAGCTTAGCCTCGACAGCAAATCAGCCCCAGCATTTT

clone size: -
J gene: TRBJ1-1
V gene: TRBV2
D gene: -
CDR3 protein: CASSSRLDTEAFF
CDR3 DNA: TGTGCCAGCAGTAGTAGACTGGACACTGAAGCTTTCTTT

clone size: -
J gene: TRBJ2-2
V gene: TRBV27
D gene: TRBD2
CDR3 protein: CASSWEGVGTGELFF
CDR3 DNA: TGTGCCAGCAGTTGGGAGGGAGTGGGCACCGGGGAGCTGTTTTTT

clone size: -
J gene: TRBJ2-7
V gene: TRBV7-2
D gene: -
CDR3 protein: CASSRHGGLNEQYF
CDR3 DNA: TGTGCCAGCAGCCGGCATGGAGGCTTGAACGAGCAGTACTTC

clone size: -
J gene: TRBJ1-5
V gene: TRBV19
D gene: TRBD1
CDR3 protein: CASSARQGNNQPQHF
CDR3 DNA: TGTGCCAGTAGTGCCCGACAGGGGAACAATCAGCCCCAGCATTTT

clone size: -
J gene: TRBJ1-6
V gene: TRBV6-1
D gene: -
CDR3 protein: CASRSSGTHNSPLHF
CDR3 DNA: TGTGCCAGCAGAAGCAGTGGGACTCACAATTCACCCCTCCACTTT

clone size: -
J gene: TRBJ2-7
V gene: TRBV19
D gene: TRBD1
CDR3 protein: CATRTGREQYF
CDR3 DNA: TGTGCCACTAGGACAGGGCGAGAGCAGTACTTC

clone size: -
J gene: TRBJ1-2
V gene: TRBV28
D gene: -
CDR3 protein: CASSRQNYGYTF
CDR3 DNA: TGTGCCAGCAGCAGACAGAACTATGGCTACACCTTC

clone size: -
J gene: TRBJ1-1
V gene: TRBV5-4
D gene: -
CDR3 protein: CASSLGGGGTEAFF
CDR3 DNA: TGTGCCAGCAGCTTAGGTGGCGGGGGCACTGAAGCTTTCTTT

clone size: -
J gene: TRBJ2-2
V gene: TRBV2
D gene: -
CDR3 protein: CASSELSQALAGELFF
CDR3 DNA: TGTGCCAGCAGTGAATTGTCTCAAGCCCTCGCCGGGGAGCTGTTTTTT

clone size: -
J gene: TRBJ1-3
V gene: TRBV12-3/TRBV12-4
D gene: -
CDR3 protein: CASQSFSGNTIYF
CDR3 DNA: TGTGCCAGTCAGTCCTTCTCTGGAAACACCATATATTTT

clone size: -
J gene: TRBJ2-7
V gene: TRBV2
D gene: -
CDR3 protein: CASSFRRQNYEQYF
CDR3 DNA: TGTGCCAGCAGTTTCCGGCGGCAAAACTACGAGCAGTACTTC

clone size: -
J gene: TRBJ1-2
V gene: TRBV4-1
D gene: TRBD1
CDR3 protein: CASSQEFRTGRSNYGYTF
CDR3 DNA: TGCGCCAGCAGCCAAGAGTTTCGGACAGGGAGATCCAACTATGGCTACACCTTC

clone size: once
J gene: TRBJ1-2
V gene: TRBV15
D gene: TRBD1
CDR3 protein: CATSRVDRDYGYTF
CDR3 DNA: TGTGCCACCAGCAGAGTAGACAGGGACTATGGCTACACCTTC

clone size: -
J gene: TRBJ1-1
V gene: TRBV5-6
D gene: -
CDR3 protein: CASSLPGLGTEAFF
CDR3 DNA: TGTGCCAGCAGCTTACCAGGGTTGGGCACTGAAGCTTTCTTT

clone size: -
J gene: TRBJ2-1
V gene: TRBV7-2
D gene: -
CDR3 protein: CASTPGFEQFF
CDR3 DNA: TGTGCCAGCACCCCAGGGTTTGAGCAGTTCTTC

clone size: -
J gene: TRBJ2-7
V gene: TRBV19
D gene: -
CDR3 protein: CASSTLGGILAYEQYF
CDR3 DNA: TGTGCCAGTAGTACCCTTGGAGGTATACTAGCCTACGAGCAGTACTTC

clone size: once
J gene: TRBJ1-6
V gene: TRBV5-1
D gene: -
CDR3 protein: CASSLGAGYNSPLHF
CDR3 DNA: TGCGCCAGCAGCTTGGGGGCAGGTTATAATTCACCCCTCCACTTT

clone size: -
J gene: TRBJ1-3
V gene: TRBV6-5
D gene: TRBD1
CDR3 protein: CASRRQGWNGNTIYF
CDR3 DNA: TGTGCCAGCAGACGACAGGGATGGAACGGAAACACCATATATTTT

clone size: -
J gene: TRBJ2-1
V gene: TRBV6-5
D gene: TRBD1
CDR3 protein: CASSYGDRVYNEQFF
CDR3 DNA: TGTGCCAGCAGTTACGGGGACAGGGTCTACAATGAGCAGTTCTTC

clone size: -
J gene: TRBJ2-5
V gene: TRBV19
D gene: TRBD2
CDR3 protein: CASSPRSGGGETQYF
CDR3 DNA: TGTGCCAGTAGTCCCCGTTCGGGGGGAGGAGAGACCCAGTACTTC

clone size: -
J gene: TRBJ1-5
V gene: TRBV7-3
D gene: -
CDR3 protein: CASSLTQGQPQHF
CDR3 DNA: TGTGCCAGCAGCTTAACGCAGGGCCAGCCCCAGCATTTT

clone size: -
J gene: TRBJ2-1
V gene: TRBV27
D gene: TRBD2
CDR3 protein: CASSLGGNRFDNEQFF
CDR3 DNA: TGTGCCAGCAGTTTGGGAGGGAATAGATTTGACAATGAGCAGTTCTTC

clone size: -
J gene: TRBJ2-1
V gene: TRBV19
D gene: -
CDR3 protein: CASSIGGSGYNEQLF
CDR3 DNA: TGTGCCAGTAGTATTGGTGGGAGCGGGTACAATGAGCAGCTCTTC

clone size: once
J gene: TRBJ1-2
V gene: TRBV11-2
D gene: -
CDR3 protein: CASSQGSVNYGYTF
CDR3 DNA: TGTGCCAGCAGCCAGGGCAGTGTGAACTATGGCTACACCTTC

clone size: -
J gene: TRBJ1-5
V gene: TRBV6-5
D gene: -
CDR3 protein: CASRRRSDQPQHF
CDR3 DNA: TGTGCCAGCAGACGGAGAAGCGATCAGCCCCAGCATTTT

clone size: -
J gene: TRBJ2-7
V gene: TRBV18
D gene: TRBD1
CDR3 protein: CASSRSTGTGGYEQYF
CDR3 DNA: TGTGCCAGCTCGCGGTCAACCGGGACAGGAGGATACGAGCAGTACTTC

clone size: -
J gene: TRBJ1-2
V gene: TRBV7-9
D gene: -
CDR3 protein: CASSLPHAGRGYTF
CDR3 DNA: TGTGCCAGCAGCTTGCCACATGCAGGGCGCGGCTACACCTTC

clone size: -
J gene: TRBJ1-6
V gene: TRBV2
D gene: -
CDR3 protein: CASENPGEFGRSPLHF
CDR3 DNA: TGTGCCAGCGAAAACCCGGGGGAGTTCGGGCGTTCACCCCTCCACTTT

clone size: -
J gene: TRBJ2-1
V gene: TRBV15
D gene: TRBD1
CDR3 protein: CATSRDLGTGDEQFF
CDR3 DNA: TGTGCCACCAGCAGAGATCTCGGGACAGGAGATGAGCAGTTCTTC

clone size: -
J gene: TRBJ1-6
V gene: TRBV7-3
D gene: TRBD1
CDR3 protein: CASNLNVRTGPSYNSPLHF
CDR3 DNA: TGTGCCAGCAACTTAAATGTCCGGACAGGCCCCTCCTATAATTCACCCCTCCACTTT

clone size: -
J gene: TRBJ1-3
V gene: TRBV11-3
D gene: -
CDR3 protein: CASSRQGPGNTIYF
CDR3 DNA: TGTGCCAGCAGCCGGCAGGGGCCTGGAAACACCATATATTTT

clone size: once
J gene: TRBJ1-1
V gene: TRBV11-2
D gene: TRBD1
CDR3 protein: CASSLGTGGLNTEAFF
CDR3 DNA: TGTGCCAGCAGCTTAGGTACAGGGGGTTTGAACACTGAAGCTTTCTTT

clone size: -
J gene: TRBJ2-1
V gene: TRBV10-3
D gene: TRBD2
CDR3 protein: CAISVGLAVNNEQFF
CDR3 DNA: TGTGCCATCAGTGTGGGACTAGCGGTAAACAATGAGCAGTTCTTC

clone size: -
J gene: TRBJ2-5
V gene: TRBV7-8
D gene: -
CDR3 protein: CASSLTLHARETQYF
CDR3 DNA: TGTGCCAGCAGCTTAACGTTACACGCTCGAGAGACCCAGTACTTC

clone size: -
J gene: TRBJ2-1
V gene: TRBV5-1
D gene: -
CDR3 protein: CASSPTGDFYNEQFF
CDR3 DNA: TGCGCCAGCAGCCCTACGGGGGACTTCTACAATGAGCAGTTCTTC

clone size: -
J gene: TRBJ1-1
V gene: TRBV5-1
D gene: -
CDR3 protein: CASSPSRQTEAFF
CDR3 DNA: TGCGCCAGCAGCCCCAGCAGACAGACTGAAGCTTTCTTT

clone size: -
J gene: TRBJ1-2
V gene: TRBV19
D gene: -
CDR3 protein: CASSLAGSSYGYTF
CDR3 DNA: TGTGCCAGTAGCCTGGCAGGCAGCTCCTATGGCTACACCTTC

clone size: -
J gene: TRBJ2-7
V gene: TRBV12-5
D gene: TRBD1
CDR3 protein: CASGLTAGQGAAYEQYF
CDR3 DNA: TGTGCTAGTGGTTTGACAGCCGGACAGGGGGCTGCCTACGAGCAGTACTTC

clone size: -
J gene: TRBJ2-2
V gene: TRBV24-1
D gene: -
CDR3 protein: CATSVSSDTGELFF
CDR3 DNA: TGTGCCACCAGTGTGTCTAGCGACACCGGGGAGCTGTTTTTT

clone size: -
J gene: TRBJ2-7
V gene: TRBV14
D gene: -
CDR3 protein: CASSHLTGPTEQYF
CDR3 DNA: TGTGCCAGCAGCCATTTGACAGGTCCCACCGAGCAGTACTTC

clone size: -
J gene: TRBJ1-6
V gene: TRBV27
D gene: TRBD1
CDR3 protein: CASSLRSPQGGSSYNSPLHF
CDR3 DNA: TGTGCCAGCAGTTTAAGGAGCCCGCAGGGGGGATCGTCCTATAATTCACCCCTCCACTTT

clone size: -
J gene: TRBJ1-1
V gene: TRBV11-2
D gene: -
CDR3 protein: CASTLSAGVNTEAFF
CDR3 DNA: TGTGCCAGCACACTTTCGGCAGGGGTGAACACTGAAGCTTTCTTT

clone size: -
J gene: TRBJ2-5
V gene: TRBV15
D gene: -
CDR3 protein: CATSRGGGETQYF
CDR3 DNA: TGTGCCACCAGCAGAGGAGGAGGGGAGACCCAGTACTTC

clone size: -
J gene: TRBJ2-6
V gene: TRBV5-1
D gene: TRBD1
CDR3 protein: CASSPRTGNSGANVLTF
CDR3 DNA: TGCGCCAGCAGCCCTCGGACAGGGAACTCTGGGGCCAACGTCCTGACTTTC